The 19 T cell receptor beta chains in this list originate from one sample, sequenced in a study of blood T cell repertoires in COVID-19. Sequencing was performed with immunoSEQ multiplex PCR; in TCRdb, only in-frame clones are kept and a portion is missing. Altogether 150,000 to 190,000 clones are present, around four fifths being singletons, with the ten largest covering roughly 3.6%. The specimen was peripheral blood. These receptors were taken from an elderly woman with acute or convalescent COVID-19.

The rearrangement joins TRBV3-1 (or the pseudogene TRBV3-2) to TRBJ1-2; D gene ambiguous. The CDR3 is 14 residues long. The V gene lost 1 base and the J gene lost 4 bases, with 10 bases spanning the gap. CDR1 LGHDT and CDR2 YNNKEL come from the germline V gene (reference sequence). CDR3 sequence (DNA): TGTGCCAGCAGCCAAGGGGCGGGATTCTATGGCTACACCTTC. This sequence encodes CASSQGAGFYGYTF.

The CDR3 here is CASSQGRDRGPREQYF. CDR3 coding DNA: TGCGCCAGCAGCCAAGGGCGGGACAGGGGGCCAAGGGAGCAGTACTTC. The V and J genes are TRBV4-1 and TRBJ2-7, with 12 bases aligning to TRBD1. With V trimmed by 1 base and J by 7 bases, 8 bases remained unmatched. The CDR3 is 16 residues long. Germline V gives CDR1 MGHRA, CDR2 YSYEKL.

The gene calls are TRBV3-1 (or the pseudogene TRBV3-2) and TRBJ2-3; 15 nucleotides agree with TRBD2. Germline V gene sequence: CDR1 LGHDT, CDR2 YNNKEL (reference sequence). Trimming at V came to 4 bases and at J to 6 bases, leaving 5 bases not matched to a gene. The CDR3 contains 16 residues. The CDR3 spells CASSPSGTSGRDTQYF. The CDR3, as DNA: TGTGCCAGCAGCCCCTCCGGGACTAGCGGGAGGGATACGCAGTATTTT.

This clone was recorded a few times. This chain connects TRBV7-9 to TRBJ1-3, with 8 bases fitting TRBD1. CDR1 is SEHNR and CDR2 is FQNEAQ in the germline V gene (reference sequence). The CDR3 length is 17 residues. V gave up 0 bases and J gave up 2 bases; unmatched junction bases: 6. The chain's CDR3 is CASSLAGQGATGNTIYF. In DNA, the CDR3 is TGTGCCAGCAGCTTAGCGGGGCAGGGGGCGACTGGAAACACCATATATTTT.

This clone turned up a few times. V usage is TRBV12-3 or TRBV12-4 and J usage is TRBJ2-1; weak D call: TRBD2 (6 bases). Deletions cut 3 bases from V and 7 bases from J, with 7 bases between. CDR3 length: 12 residues. CDR3 sequence reads: CASSFRENEQFF. The CDR3, as DNA: TGTGCCAGCAGTTTCCGGGAGAATGAGCAGTTCTTC.

This clone came up a few times. The CDR3 loop reads CASNQGSGNTIYF. CDR3 bases: TGTGCCAGCAATCAGGGATCTGGAAACACCATATATTTT. The chain has TRBV12-3 or TRBV12-4 and TRBJ1-3; possible D gene TRBD1, 5 bases. Between the trimmed V and J ends, which lost 7 bases and 1 base, there was a span of 8 bases. This CDR3 comprises 13 residues.

This clone came up a few times. The rearrangement uses TRBV19 and TRBJ1-1; D is undetermined. V was pared by 7 bases and J by 4 bases, with 10 bases between. From germline, CDR1 is LNHDA and CDR2 SQIVND (reference sequence). The CDR3 length is 12 residues. Here the CDR3 DNA reads TGTGCCAGTAAAAGATCGGGCACTGAAGCTTTCTTT. Protein: CASKRSGTEAFF.

The chain has TRBV7-9 and TRBJ2-5; TRBD2 matches at 8 bases. J was trimmed by 5 bases and V by 5 bases; bases with no gene match: 7. This CDR3 spans 14 amino acids. Looked up from germline, CDR1 is SEHNR and CDR2 is FQNEAQ (reference sequence). This CDR3 is CASSPGTSLETQYF. Written as DNA, the CDR3 is TGTGCCAGCAGCCCAGGGACTAGTCTCGAGACCCAGTACTTC. Together with reference TRBV7-9 and TRBJ2-5, the CDR3 gives the full variable domain: DTGVSQNPRHKITKRGQNVTFRCDPISEHNRLYWYRQTLGQGPEFLTYFQNEAQLEKSRLLSDRFSAERPKGSFSTLEIQRTEQGDSAMYLCASSPGTSLETQYFGPGTRLLVL.

Only a few counts were recorded for this clone. The genes are TRBV7-3 and TRBJ1-1; 7 nucleotides line up with TRBD1. Germline CDR1 reads SGHTA; CDR2 reads FQGTGA. This CDR3 region has 13 residues. The ends lost 8 bases at V and 3 bases at J; junction bases unmatched: 6. CDR3 in amino acids: CASRGQEDTEAFF. The CDR3, as DNA: TGTGCCAGCCGCGGACAGGAGGACACTGAAGCTTTCTTT.

Comments on this clone: A read error may produce the germline difference seen at one junction end. The chain carries TRBV18 and TRBJ1-1; the D gene is possibly TRBD1 (5 bases). Germline-derived CDR1 and CDR2 are KGHSH and LQKENI. CDR3 length: 15 amino acids. In DNA form, the CDR3 reads TGTGCCAGCTCACCACCGGCAGGGCCGAACACTGAAGCCTTCTTT. Protein: CASSPPAGPNTEAFF.

This clone showed up just a few times. The chain is built from TRBV3-1 (or the pseudogene TRBV3-2) and TRBJ1-1; TRBD1 matches 11 bases. There are 15 residues in the CDR3. Germline lookup yields CDR1 LGHDT and CDR2 YNNKEL (reference sequence). V was pared by 4 bases and J by 7 bases, with 8 bases of the junction left unmatched. In DNA, the CDR3 is TGTGCCAGCAGCCTTAGGACAGGGGGCCCGGATGAAGCTTTCTTT. Protein: CASSLRTGGPDEAFF.

The V gene is TRBV10-3, the J gene TRBJ2-7; tentatively, D is TRBD2 (6 bases). Germline lookup yields CDR1 ENHRY and CDR2 SYGVKD. The V end lost 6 bases, the J end lost 5 bases, and 11 bases lay between the germline ends. The CDR3 extends over 12 amino acids. The CDR3 nucleotides are TGTGCCATCAGCCCCCGCGGGGACGAGCAGTACTTC. It codes for CAISPRGDEQYF.

The chain has TRBV27 and TRBJ1-4; D unresolved. The germline V gene has CDR1 MNHEY and CDR2 SMNVEV (reference sequence). The CDR3 sequence is 15 residues long. The V gene lost 0 bases and the J gene lost 15 bases, with 20 bases spanning the gap. The CDR3 bases are TGTGCCAGCAGTTTATCTTGGACTGAGCAAAATGTGGTGTTTTTT. Translating gives CASSLSWTEQNVVFF.

This chain links TRBV6-5 with TRBJ1-1; D gene ambiguous. The CDR3 is 13 amino acids. The V gene lost 8 bases and the J gene lost 5 bases, with 15 bases spanning the gap. Per germline, CDR1 MNHEY and CDR2 SVGAGI. The CDR3 reads CASSQITKTEAFF. The CDR3 bases are TGTGCCAGCTCCCAGATAACCAAAACTGAAGCTTTCTTT.

This clone was recorded a few times. The gene calls are TRBV9 and TRBJ1-1, with 9 bases fitting TRBD1. V lost 5 bases, J lost 4 bases, and 3 bases stayed unmatched. The CDR3 loop spans 13 amino acids. Germline loops: CDR1 SGDLS, CDR2 YYNGEE. As DNA, the CDR3 is TGTGCCAGCAGTATGACAGGGGGCACTGAAGCTTTCTTT. The encoded protein is CASSMTGGTEAFF. The full variable domain, with the rest looked up from reference TRBV9 and TRBJ1-1, is DSGVTQTPKHLITATGQRVTLRCSPRSGDLSVYWYQQSLDQGLQFLIQYYNGEERAKGNILERFSAQQFPDLHSELNLSSLELGDSALYFCASSMTGGTEAFFGQGTRLTVV.

V usage is TRBV5-1 and J usage is TRBJ1-2, with TRBD1 as a possible D gene (5 bases). With 0 bases removed from V and 2 bases from J, the gap between germline ends came to 8 bases. The CDR3 is 14 amino acids. Germline V gene sequence: CDR1 SGHRS, CDR2 YFSETQ. CDR3 DNA: TGCGCCAGCAGCTTGGAGGCAGGGAACTATGGCTACACCTTC. Its translation is CASSLEAGNYGYTF.

A single count supports this clone. This chain connects TRBV7-2 to TRBJ1-1, with 8 nucleotides matching TRBD1. V shed 3 bases, J shed 1 base, and the junction held 4 bases outside the gene matches. The CDR3 extends over 15 amino acids. Germline loops: CDR1 SGHTA, CDR2 FQGNSA. For the CDR3, the DNA is TGTGCCAGCAGCTTTAAAACAGGGGGGAACACTGAAGCTTTCTTT. It translates to CASSFKTGGNTEAFF.

V usage is TRBV2 and J usage is TRBJ1-6; no clear D. There are 14 residues in the CDR3. Germline V gene sequence: CDR1 SNHLY, CDR2 FYNNEI. Deletions cut 4 bases from V and 10 bases from J, with 14 bases between. This CDR3 is CASSGQGRESPLHF. The CDR3 DNA sequence: TGTGCCAGCAGTGGACAAGGCCGCGAATCACCCCTCCACTTT.

This clone was seen only once. This rearrangement joins TRBV18 to TRBJ2-5, with 8 bases aligning to TRBD2. CDR1 and CDR2 (germline): KGHSH, LQKENI. J lost 2 bases, V lost 6 bases, and 2 bases had no gene match. The CDR3 consists of 13 residues. CDR3 protein: CASSPSGQETQYF. The DNA of the CDR3 is TGTGCCAGCTCCCCTAGCGGGCAAGAGACCCAGTACTTC. Filled out from reference TRBV18 and TRBJ2-5, the complete variable domain reads NAGVMQNPRHLVRRRGQEARLRCSPMKGHSHVYWYRQLPEEGLKFMVYLQKENIIDESGMPKERFSAEFPKEGPSILRIQQVVRGDSAAYFCASSPSGQETQYFGPGTRLLVL.